A single sample is the source of the 23 T cell receptor beta chains below, sequenced in a study of cytomegalovirus exposure and HLA in healthy donors. This PCR relied on a set of 60 Vbeta primers and 13 Jbeta primers. Repertoires were generated with immunoSEQ multiplex PCR, while TCRdb's copy carries only in-frame clones and drops some. The sample shows 140,000 to 150,000 clones, 78% of them seen only once. Sequencing was carried out using PBMCs. All receptors derive from a middle-aged man in good health and CMV-seropositive.

V is TRBV7-9 and J is TRBJ2-5; 15 bases line up with TRBD2. Per germline, CDR1 SEHNR and CDR2 FQNEAQ (reference sequence). CDR3 length equals 16 residues. V trimming: 5 bases; J trimming: 4 bases; junction bases outside the gene matches: 5. DNA for the CDR3: TGTGCCAGCAGCCCCAAGGGACTAGCGGGAGGAGAGACCCAGTACTTC. Translation gives CASSPKGLAGGETQYF.

About this clone itself: Sequence at one end of the junction differs from germline and may be a read error. The rearrangement links TRBV6-5 to TRBJ2-2; TRBD1 might be the D (5 bases). There are 13 residues in the CDR3. CDR1 is MNHEY and CDR2 is SVGAGI in the germline V gene. CDR3 region: CAISTTAAGELFF. The CDR3 DNA follows: TGTGCCATCAGTACGACAGCTGCCGGGGAGCTGTTTTTT.

The V gene is TRBV4-2, the J gene TRBJ2-7; 9 nucleotides agree with TRBD1. The CDR3 spans 14 residues. Germline loops: CDR1 LGHNA, CDR2 YNFKEQ. Trimming took 4 bases from V and 3 from J; bases not matched to a gene: 4. The CDR3 protein is CASSRGQGIYEQYF. The DNA of the CDR3 is TGTGCCAGCAGCCGGGGACAGGGTATCTACGAGCAGTACTTC.

The chain links TRBV11-2 to TRBJ1-2, with D maybe TRBD1 (5 bases). The CDR3 consists of 15 residues. The V gene lost 1 base and the J gene lost 0 bases, with 9 bases spanning the gap. Germline V gene data show CDR1 as SGHAT and CDR2 as FQNNGV. CDR3 bases: TGTGCCAGCAGCTTAGGGCCGGGGGCTAACTATGGCTACACCTTC. Translation gives CASSLGPGANYGYTF.

J is TRBJ2-5 and V is TRBV18; perhaps TRBD1 as D (6 bases). This CDR3 has 12 residues. The germline V and J ends were trimmed by 2 bases and 5 bases, with 6 bases remaining between them. Germline values: CDR1 KGHSH, CDR2 LQKENI. CDR3 sequence (DNA): TGTGCCAGCTCACCAGACAGGGAGACCCAGTACTTC. Amino acids: CASSPDRETQYF.

The V gene is TRBV27, the J gene TRBJ1-2; no definite D call. Trimming left V 2 bases short and J 8 bases short, with 12 bases between. The germline V gene has CDR1 MNHEY and CDR2 SMNVEV (reference sequence). The length of the CDR3 is 13 residues. In DNA form, the CDR3 reads TGTGCCAGCAGTTTAGTTGGCAGTACCGGCTACACCTTC. It encodes CASSLVGSTGYTF.

The V and J genes are TRBV30 and TRBJ2-4, with D tentatively TRBD2 (6 bases). Trimming took off 0 bases at V and 1 base at J, with 16 bases between the two ends. The germline V gene has CDR1 GTSNPN and CDR2 SVGIG (reference sequence). The CDR3 is 17 residues long. The CDR3 DNA is TGTGCCTGGAGTGTACGAGGACTAAGGGCTGCCAAAAACATTCAGTACTTC. Translating it yields CAWSVRGLRAAKNIQYF. The whole variable domain, remainder taken from reference TRBV30 and TRBJ2-4, is SQTIHQWPATLVQPVGSPLSLECTVEGTSNPNLYWYRQAAGRGLQLLFYSVGIGQISSEVPQNLSASRPQDRQFILSSKKLLLSDSGFYLCAWSVRGLRAAKNIQYFGAGTRLSVL.

The chain combines TRBV7-3 with TRBJ2-1, with TRBD1 as a possible D gene (5 bases). The CDR3 is made up of 14 amino acids. V was cut by 0 bases and J by 9 bases, with 12 bases left in between. CDR1 and CDR2 (germline): SGHTA, FQGTGA. As DNA, the CDR3 is TGTGCCAGCAGCTTAACAGCAGGGTTTGGTGAGCAGTTCTTC. This translates into CASSLTAGFGEQFF.

This clone was observed once. This chain uses TRBV7-3 with TRBJ2-3; 8 bases are shared with TRBD2. The germline V gene encodes CDR1 SGHTA and CDR2 FQGTGA. Trimming at V came to 2 bases and at J to 6 bases, leaving 10 bases not matched to a gene. The CDR3 runs to 16 residues. CDR3 DNA sequence: TGTGCCAGCAGCTTATTGGGGGCGGGAGGTCGGGATACGCAGTATTTT. Translating it yields CASSLLGAGGRDTQYF.

This clone was observed a single time. Other DNA sequences within the sample encode an identical CDR3. This sequence joins TRBV5-5 and TRBJ1-5; D perhaps matches TRBD1 (6 bases). Germline V gene data show CDR1 as SGHKS and CDR2 as YYEKEE (reference sequence). CDR3 size: 16 residues. The germline V and J ends were trimmed by 4 bases and 0 bases, with 14 bases remaining between them. The CDR3: CASSLGAVYSNQPQHF. The DNA for the CDR3 is TGTGCCAGCAGCCTGGGGGCAGTCTATAGCAATCAGCCCCAGCATTTT.

V gene TRBV6-5 combines with J gene TRBJ1-5, with TRBD1 matching 7 bases. Germline V gene data show CDR1 as MNHEY and CDR2 as SVGAGI. This CDR3 has 16 residues. The J segment lost 4 bases and the V segment lost 0 bases, leaving 6 bases of the junction unmatched. The CDR3 is CASSYSRTGANQPQHF. CDR3 coding DNA: TGTGCCAGCAGTTACTCGAGAACAGGGGCGAATCAGCCCCAGCATTTT.

This clone occurred once. The chain recombines TRBV19 with TRBJ1-5, with a possible D match to TRBD1 (6 bases). In germline, CDR1 is LNHDA, CDR2 SQIVND (reference sequence). The CDR3 is 16 amino acids. Deletions cut 6 bases from V and 0 bases from J, with 15 bases between. The chain's CDR3 is CASRPRQDNSNQPQHF. The CDR3 nucleotides are TGTGCCAGTAGACCCCGACAGGACAATAGCAATCAGCCCCAGCATTTT.

V usage is TRBV11-2 and J usage is TRBJ2-1, with TRBD2 identical over 13 bases. Trimming took 4 bases from V and 7 from J; bases not matched to a gene: 4. This CDR3 has 15 residues. Germline V gene sequence: CDR1 SGHAT, CDR2 FQNNGV. CDR3 amino acids: CASSSGLAGMNEQFF. CDR3 DNA: TGTGCCAGCAGCTCGGGACTAGCGGGAATGAATGAGCAGTTCTTC.

The rearrangement uses TRBV6-5 and TRBJ1-1; possible D gene TRBD1, 5 bases. There are 15 residues in the CDR3. V shed 6 bases and J shed 1 base, with 15 bases lying between them. Per the germline V gene, CDR1 is MNHEY and CDR2 is SVGAGI. CDR3 residues: CASSRTDRPNTEAFF. The CDR3 coding sequence is TGTGCCAGCAGCCGAACCGACAGACCGAACACTGAAGCTTTCTTT.

V gene TRBV19 combines with J gene TRBJ2-3; the D gene is possibly TRBD2 (5 bases). The germline CDR1 and CDR2 sequences are LNHDA and SQIVND (reference sequence). The CDR3 totals 16 residues. V lost 5 bases, J lost 1 base, and 16 bases lay in between. The CDR3 DNA sequence: TGTGCCAGTAGTCCTCGGGAAGGTGGGGGCACAGATACGCAGTATTTT. It yields the protein CASSPREGGGTDTQYF.

For this clone: An end of the junction does not agree with germline; a read error may underlie this. The rearrangement uses TRBV7-9 and TRBJ2-3, with D uncertain. CDR1 and CDR2 (germline): SEHNR, FQNEAQ (reference sequence). The CDR3 length is 11 residues. CDR3 residues: CSSSSSDTQYF. In DNA, the CDR3 is TGTTCCAGCAGCTCCTCAGATACGCAGTATTTT.

CDR3 protein: CASRTGPNTEAFF. DNA of the CDR3: TGTGCCAGCAGGACAGGGCCGAACACTGAAGCTTTCTTT. J is TRBJ1-1 and V is TRBV2, with 7 bases identical to TRBD1. The CDR3 has 13 amino acids. With 6 bases clipped from V and 1 base from J, the junction kept 2 bases outside the gene matches. Germline-derived CDR1 and CDR2 are SNHLY and FYNNEI.

The rearrangement uses TRBV5-1 and TRBJ2-3; D is possibly TRBD1 (6 bases). Germline loops: CDR1 SGHRS, CDR2 YFSETQ. V lost 0 bases to trimming and J lost 0 bases, with 8 bases between them. This CDR3 spans 15 amino acids. This CDR3 reads CASSLAGDSTDTQYF. CDR3 in DNA: TGCGCCAGCAGCTTGGCAGGGGACAGCACAGATACGCAGTATTTT.

The J gene is TRBJ2-7, the V gene TRBV21-1; no check of the table's D call, TRBD2, against the DNA was made. TRBV21-1 is deemed a pseudogene. The CDR3 has 13 residues. The CDR3 coding sequence is TGTGCCAGCAGCAACCGTTACTCCTACGAGCAGTACTTC. It codes for CASSNRYSYEQYF.

V gene TRBV20-1 combines with J gene TRBJ2-1; D remains ambiguous. Trimming pared 3 bases from V and 10 bases from J, leaving 10 bases between. The CDR3 totals 11 residues. Germline assignment: CDR1 DFQATT and CDR2 SNEGSKA (reference sequence). CDR3 protein: CSARAVHEQFF. The CDR3 DNA reads TGCAGTGCTAGGGCAGTCCACGAGCAGTTCTTC.

This chain links TRBV30 with TRBJ2-7, with 7 bases fitting TRBD1. After removal of 3 bases from V and 0 bases from J, the junction contained 5 bases not matched to a gene. This CDR3 has 14 residues. Germline-derived CDR1 and CDR2 are GTSNPN and SVGIG (reference sequence). DNA for the CDR3: TGTGCCTGGAGCTGGGGGACAGCCTCCTACGAGCAGTACTTC. Residues: CAWSWGTASYEQYF. The full variable domain, with the rest looked up from reference TRBV30 and TRBJ2-7, is SQTIHQWPATLVQPVGSPLSLECTVEGTSNPNLYWYRQAAGRGLQLLFYSVGIGQISSEVPQNLSASRPQDRQFILSSKKLLLSDSGFYLCAWSWGTASYEQYFGPGTRLTVT.

The rearrangement links TRBV7-6 to TRBJ1-1, with a tentative D call TRBD1 (5 bases). This CDR3 has 13 residues. V was trimmed by 5 bases and J by 0 bases, leaving 7 bases between them. CDR1 and CDR2 from the germline V gene are SGHVS and FNYEAQ. CDR3 region: CASSPQVNTEAFF. The CDR3 DNA reads TGTGCCAGCAGCCCACAGGTGAACACTGAAGCTTTCTTT.

The chain has TRBV7-9 and TRBJ2-3; D is possibly TRBD1 (5 bases). The CDR3 has 13 residues. The V gene lost 1 base and the J gene lost 4 bases, with 6 bases spanning the gap. Looked up from germline, CDR1 is SEHNR and CDR2 is FQNEAQ (reference sequence). Here the CDR3 DNA reads TGTGCCAGCAGCTTAGAAGGGGCAGATACGCAGTATTTT. Protein: CASSLEGADTQYF. The full variable domain, with the rest looked up from reference TRBV7-9 and TRBJ2-3, is DTGVSQNPRHKITKRGQNVTFRCDPISEHNRLYWYRQTLGQGPEFLTYFQNEAQLEKSRLLSDRFSAERPKGSFSTLEIQRTEQGDSAMYLCASSLEGADTQYFGPGTRLTVL.